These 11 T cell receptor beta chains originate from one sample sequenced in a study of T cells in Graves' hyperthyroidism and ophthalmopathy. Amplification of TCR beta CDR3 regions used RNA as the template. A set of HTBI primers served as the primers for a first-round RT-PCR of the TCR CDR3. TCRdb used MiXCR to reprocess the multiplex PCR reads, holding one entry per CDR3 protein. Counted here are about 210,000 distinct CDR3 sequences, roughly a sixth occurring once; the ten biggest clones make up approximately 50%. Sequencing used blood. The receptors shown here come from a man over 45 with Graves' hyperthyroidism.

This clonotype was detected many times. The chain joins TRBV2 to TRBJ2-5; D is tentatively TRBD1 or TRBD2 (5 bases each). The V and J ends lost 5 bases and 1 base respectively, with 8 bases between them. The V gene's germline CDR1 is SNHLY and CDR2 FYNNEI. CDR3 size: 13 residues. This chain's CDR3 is CASSIGAQETQYF. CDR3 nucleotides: TGTGCCAGCAGTATCGGGGCCCAAGAGACCCAGTACTTC. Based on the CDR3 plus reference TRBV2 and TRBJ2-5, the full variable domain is EPEVTQTPSHQVTQMGQEVILRCVPISNHLYFYWYRQILGQKVEFLVSFYNNEISEKSEIFDDQFSVERPDGSNFTLKIRSTKLEDSAMYFCASSIGAQETQYFGPGTRLLVL.

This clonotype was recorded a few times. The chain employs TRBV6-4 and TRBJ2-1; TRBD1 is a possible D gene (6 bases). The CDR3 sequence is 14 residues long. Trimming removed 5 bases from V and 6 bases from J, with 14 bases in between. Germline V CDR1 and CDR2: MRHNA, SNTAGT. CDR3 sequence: CASSTTGSGNEQFF. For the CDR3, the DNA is TGTGCCAGCAGTACTACAGGGAGCGGCAATGAGCAGTTCTTC.

CDR3 bases: TGTGCCAGCAGCTTAGTTTGGGGGGTTAATTCACCCCTCCACTTT. This encodes CASSLVWGVNSPLHF. The rearrangement joins TRBV7-2 to TRBJ1-6, with D possibly matching TRBD1 (5 bases). Germline CDR1 SGHTA, CDR2 FQGNSA. V dropped 1 base and J dropped 6 bases, with 10 bases sitting between them. This CDR3 spans 15 amino acids.

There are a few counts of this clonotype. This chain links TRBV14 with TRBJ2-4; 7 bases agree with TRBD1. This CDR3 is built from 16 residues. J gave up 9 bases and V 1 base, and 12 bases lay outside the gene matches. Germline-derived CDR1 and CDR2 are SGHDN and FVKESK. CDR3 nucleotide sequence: TGTGCCAGCAGCCAAGTCCGGTGGCAGGGGGAGAGCATTCAGTACTTC. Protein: CASSQVRWQGESIQYF.

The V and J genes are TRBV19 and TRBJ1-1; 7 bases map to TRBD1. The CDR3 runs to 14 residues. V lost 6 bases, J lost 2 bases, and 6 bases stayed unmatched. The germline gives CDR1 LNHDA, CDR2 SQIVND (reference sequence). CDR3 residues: CASRSSGGNTEAFF. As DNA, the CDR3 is TGTGCCAGTAGATCCTCAGGGGGTAACACTGAAGCTTTCTTT.

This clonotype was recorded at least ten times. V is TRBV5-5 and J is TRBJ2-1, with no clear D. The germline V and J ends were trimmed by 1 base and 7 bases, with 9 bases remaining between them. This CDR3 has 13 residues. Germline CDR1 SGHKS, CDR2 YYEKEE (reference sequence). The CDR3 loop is CASSLPVLNEQFF. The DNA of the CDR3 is TGTGCCAGCAGCTTGCCCGTATTGAATGAGCAGTTCTTC.

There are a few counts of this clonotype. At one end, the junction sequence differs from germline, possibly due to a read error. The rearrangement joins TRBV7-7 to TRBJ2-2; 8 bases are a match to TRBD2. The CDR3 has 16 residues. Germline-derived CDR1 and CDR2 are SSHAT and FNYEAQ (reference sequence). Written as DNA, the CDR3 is TGTGCTAGCAGCTTACCCCTCGGGAGGGGTAACGGGGAGCTGTTTTTT. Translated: CASSLPLGRGNGELFF.

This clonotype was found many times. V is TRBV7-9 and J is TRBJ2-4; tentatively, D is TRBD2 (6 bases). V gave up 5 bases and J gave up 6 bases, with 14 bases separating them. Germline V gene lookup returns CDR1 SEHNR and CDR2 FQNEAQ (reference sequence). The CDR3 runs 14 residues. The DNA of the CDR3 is TGTGCCAGCAGCCTCACTTCGGAGGGAAACATTCAGTACTTC. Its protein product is CASSLTSEGNIQYF.

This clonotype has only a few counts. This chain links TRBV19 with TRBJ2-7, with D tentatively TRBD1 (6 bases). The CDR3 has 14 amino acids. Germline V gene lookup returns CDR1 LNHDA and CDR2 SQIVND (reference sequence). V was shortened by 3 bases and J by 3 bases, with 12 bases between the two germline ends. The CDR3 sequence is CASSMGASGYEQYF. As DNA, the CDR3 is TGTGCCAGTAGTATGGGGGCCTCGGGCTACGAGCAGTACTTC. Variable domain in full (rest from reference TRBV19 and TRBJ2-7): DGGITQSPKYLFRKEGQNVTLSCEQNLNHDAMYWYRQDPGQGLRLIYYSQIVNDFQKGDIAEGYSVSREKKESFPLTVTSAQKNPTAFYLCASSMGASGYEQYFGPGTRLTVT.

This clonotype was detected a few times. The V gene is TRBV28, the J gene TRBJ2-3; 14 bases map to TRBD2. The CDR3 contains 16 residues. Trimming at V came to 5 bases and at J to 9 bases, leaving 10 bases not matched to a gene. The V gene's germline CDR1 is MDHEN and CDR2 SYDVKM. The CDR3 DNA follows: TGTGCCAGCAGTCCGACTAGCGGGAGGGCCGAAAAGACGCAGTATTTT. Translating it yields CASSPTSGRAEKTQYF. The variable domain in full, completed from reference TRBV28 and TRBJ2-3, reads DVKVTQSSRYLVKRTGEKVFLECVQDMDHENMFWYRQDPGLGLRLIYFSYDVKMKEKGDIPEGYSVSREKKERFSLILESASTNQTSMYLCASSPTSGRAEKTQYFGPGTRLTVL.

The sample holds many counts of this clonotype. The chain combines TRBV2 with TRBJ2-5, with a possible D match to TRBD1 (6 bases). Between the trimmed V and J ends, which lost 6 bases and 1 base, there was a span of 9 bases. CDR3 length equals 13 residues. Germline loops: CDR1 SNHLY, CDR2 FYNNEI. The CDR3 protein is CASSGDIQETQYF. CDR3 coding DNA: TGTGCCAGCAGCGGGGACATCCAAGAGACCCAGTACTTC.